A single sample is the source of the 8 T cell receptor beta chains below, sequenced in a study of beta chain features in type 1 diabetes. The sequenced template was cDNA made from the entire isolated RNA. Repertoires were generated with immunoSEQ multiplex PCR, while TCRdb's copy carries only in-frame clones and drops some. Among some 400,000 clones listed, around 15% were seen once. Specimen: naive CD4+ T cells from blood. The receptors come from a woman in her late teens or twenties in good health.

The chain carries TRBV25-1 and TRBJ2-3; the D gene is possibly TRBD2 (6 bases). The CDR3 is 14 amino acids. Germline lookup yields CDR1 MGHDK and CDR2 SYGVNS. V dropped 6 bases and J dropped 9 bases, with 19 bases sitting between them. The CDR3: CASRKTTPGETQYF. In nucleotides, the CDR3 is TGTGCCAGCAGGAAGACCACCCCGGGAGAGACGCAGTATTTT.

J is TRBJ2-7 and V is TRBV27; D gene ambiguous. Germline CDR1 MNHEY, CDR2 SMNVEV (reference sequence). The CDR3 sequence is 14 residues long. V lost 6 bases and J 4 bases, leaving 16 bases between the germline ends. CDR3 amino acids: CASRLSPPNYEQYF. The CDR3 nucleotides are TGTGCCAGCAGACTGAGCCCCCCCAATTACGAGCAGTACTTC.

This clone was recorded a few times. This chain connects TRBV28 to TRBJ1-5; no definite D call. The V end was cut by 5 bases, the J end by 6 bases, with 8 bases between. Germline CDR1 is MDHEN and CDR2 is SYDVKM. The CDR3 totals 12 residues. The CDR3: CASSLESQPQHF. For the CDR3, the DNA is TGTGCCAGCAGTCTAGAGTCTCAGCCCCAGCATTTT.

V gene TRBV10-3 combines with J gene TRBJ2-1; TRBD1 might be the D (5 bases). V was shortened by 6 bases and J by 6 bases, with 9 bases between the two germline ends. Germline V gene data show CDR1 as ENHRY and CDR2 as SYGVKD. The CDR3 runs to 12 residues. Here the CDR3 DNA reads TGTGCCATCAGGTCCGACAGCAATGAGCAGTTCTTC. Translation: CAIRSDSNEQFF.

This clone was observed a few times. The CDR3 coding sequence is TGTGCCAGTAGCCCGGGACAGGGGCTTCCTGGCTACACCTTC. Translating it yields CASSPGQGLPGYTF. The V and J genes are TRBV19 and TRBJ1-2; 10 bases align to TRBD1. Per germline, CDR1 LNHDA and CDR2 SQIVND (reference sequence). J gave up 7 bases and V 6 bases, and 8 bases lay outside the gene matches. This CDR3 is built from 14 residues.

This clone was seen a few times. The gene calls are TRBV14 and TRBJ1-1; possibly TRBD1 for D (6 bases). Germline-derived CDR1 and CDR2 are SGHDN and FVKESK. The CDR3 has 15 residues. The V gene lost 4 bases and the J gene lost 4 bases, with 16 bases spanning the gap. CDR3 protein: CASSPHTDSLTEAFF. The CDR3, as DNA: TGTGCCAGCAGCCCGCACACGGACAGCCTCACTGAAGCTTTCTTT.

The chain joins TRBV25-1 to TRBJ2-6; no definite D call. Trimming left V 4 bases short and J 0 bases short, with 7 bases between. The V gene's germline CDR1 is MGHDK and CDR2 SYGVNS. The CDR3 spans 15 residues. CDR3 sequence: CASSGPSSGANVLTF. CDR3 bases: TGTGCCAGCAGTGGCCCGAGCTCTGGGGCCAACGTCCTGACTTTC.

V usage is TRBV18 and J usage is TRBJ2-1; no reliable D call. The CDR3 contains 16 residues. The V end was cut by 1 base, the J end by 1 base, with 11 bases between. CDR1 and CDR2 from the germline V gene are KGHSH and LQKENI. This CDR3 reads CASSPRTAVSYNEQFF. The CDR3 DNA reads as TGTGCCAGCTCACCACGTACGGCGGTTTCCTACAATGAGCAGTTCTTC.